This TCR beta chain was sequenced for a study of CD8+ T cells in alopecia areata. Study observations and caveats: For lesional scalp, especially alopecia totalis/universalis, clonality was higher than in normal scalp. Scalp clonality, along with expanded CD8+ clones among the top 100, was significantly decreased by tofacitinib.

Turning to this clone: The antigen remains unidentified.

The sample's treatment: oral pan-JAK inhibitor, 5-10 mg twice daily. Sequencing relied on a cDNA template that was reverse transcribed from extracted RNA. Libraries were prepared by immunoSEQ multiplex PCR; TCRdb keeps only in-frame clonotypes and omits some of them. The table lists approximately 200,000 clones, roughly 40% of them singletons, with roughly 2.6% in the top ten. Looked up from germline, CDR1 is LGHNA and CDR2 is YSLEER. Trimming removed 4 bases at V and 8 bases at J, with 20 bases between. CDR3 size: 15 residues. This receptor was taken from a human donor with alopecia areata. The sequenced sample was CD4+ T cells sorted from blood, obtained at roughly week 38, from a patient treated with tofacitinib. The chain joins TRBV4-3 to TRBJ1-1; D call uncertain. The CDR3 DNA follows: TGCGCCAGCAGCCCTTCCTCTACGGGAAGAGGGGAAGCTTTCTTT. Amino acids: CASSPSSTGRGEAFF.